This record looks at one T cell receptor beta chain sequence and its context. What it binds is unknown. This CDR3 has 14 amino acids. V lost 0 bases and J lost 7, with 13 bases in between. In germline, CDR1 is SGHRS, CDR2 YFSETQ. These data originate in a study of cytomegalovirus exposure and HLA in healthy donors. Findings and caveats of the study: Most subjects' HLA-A and HLA-B alleles were reportedly predicted from TCR beta sequences. Several of the most significant clusters were apparently associated with common viral pathogens in a later analysis.

Use of 60 Vbeta and 13 Jbeta primers characterized the PCR. Only in-frame clones appear in the TCRdb table, and some are missing; sequencing was by immunoSEQ multiplex PCR. The repertoire consists of 100,000 or so clones, with less than 85% occurring once and the leading ten covering roughly 5%. Source material: PBMCs. The sequence came from a man younger than 40 in good health and CMV-seropositive. The chain uses TRBV5-1 and TRBJ2-5, with D perhaps TRBD1 (6 bases). CDR3 sequence (DNA): TGCGCCAGCAGCTTGGCCGGACAAGGGGGGACCCAGTACTTC. This sequence encodes CASSLAGQGGTQYF.